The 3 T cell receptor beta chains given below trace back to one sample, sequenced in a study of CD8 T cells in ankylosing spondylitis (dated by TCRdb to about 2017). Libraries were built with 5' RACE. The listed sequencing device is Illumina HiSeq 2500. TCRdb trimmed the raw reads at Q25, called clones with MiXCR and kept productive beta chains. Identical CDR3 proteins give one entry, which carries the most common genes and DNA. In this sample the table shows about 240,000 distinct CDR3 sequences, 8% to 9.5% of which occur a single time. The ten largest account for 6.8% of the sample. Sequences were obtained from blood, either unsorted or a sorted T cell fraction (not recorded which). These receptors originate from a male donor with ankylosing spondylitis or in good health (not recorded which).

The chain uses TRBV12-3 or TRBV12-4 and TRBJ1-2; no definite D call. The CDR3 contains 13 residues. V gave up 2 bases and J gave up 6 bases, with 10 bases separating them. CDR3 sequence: CASSLWVADGYTF. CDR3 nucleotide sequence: TGTGCCAGCAGTTTATGGGTCGCGGATGGCTACACCTTC.

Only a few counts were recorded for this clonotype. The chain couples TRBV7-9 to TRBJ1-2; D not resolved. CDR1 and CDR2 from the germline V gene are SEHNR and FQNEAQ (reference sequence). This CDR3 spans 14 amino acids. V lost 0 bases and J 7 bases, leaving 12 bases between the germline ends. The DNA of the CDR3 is TGTGCCAGCAGCTTAGCGGACGGTGACGGTGGCTACACCTTC. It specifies CASSLADGDGGYTF.

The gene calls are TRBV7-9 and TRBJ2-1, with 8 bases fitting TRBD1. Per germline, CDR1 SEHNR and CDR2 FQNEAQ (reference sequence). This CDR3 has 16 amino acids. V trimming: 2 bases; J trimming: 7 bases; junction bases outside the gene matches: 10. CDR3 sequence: CASSLRGGQGRNEQFF. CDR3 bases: TGTGCCAGCAGCTTAAGGGGTGGACAGGGAAGAAATGAGCAGTTCTTC.